This is a list of T cell receptor beta chains from one sample in a study of T-cell reconstitution after alpha-beta-depleted transplantation in children. Via MiXCR, TCRdb re-called the PCR reads, giving one row per CDR3 protein. The data hold about 400,000 distinct CDR3 sequences, with roughly 20% observed a single time. The material was PBMCs from the stem cell graft donor, obtained from the stem cell graft. Source of these receptors: a human donor who donated a stem cell graft to a child with acute myeloid leukemia. CDR3s include the opening cysteine and the closing phenylalanine or tryptophan. Each record gives: J gene, clone size, V gene, D gene, CDR3 length, CDR3 DNA, CDR3 protein. D genes are given only for firm matches. The listing skips clone size in some rows; elsewhere it reads once, few, many or a size class.

J gene: TRBJ2-6; clone size: .; V gene: TRBV27; D gene: .; CDR3 length: 18; CDR3 DNA: TGTGCCAGCAGCTACGGGGCGCTATTACACTCTGGGGCCAACGTCCTGACTTTC; CDR3 protein: CASSYGALLHSGANVLTF
J gene: TRBJ2-5; clone size: few; V gene: TRBV29-1; D gene: .; CDR3 length: 14; CDR3 DNA: TGCAGCGTTGAAGATCACAGGGAGGAAGAGACCCAGTACTTC; CDR3 protein: CSVEDHREEETQYF
J gene: TRBJ2-1; clone size: .; V gene: TRBV5-1; D gene: .; CDR3 length: 12; CDR3 DNA: TGCGCCAGCAGCGGGAGAAGCTATGAGCAGTTCTTC; CDR3 protein: CASSGRSYEQFF
J gene: TRBJ2-2; clone size: .; V gene: TRBV25-1; D gene: .; CDR3 length: 15; CDR3 DNA: TGTGCCAGCAGTGAGGCCCAGCGGAACACCGGGGAGCTGTTTTTT; CDR3 protein: CASSEAQRNTGELFF
J gene: TRBJ1-4; clone size: .; V gene: TRBV7-9; D gene: TRBD1; CDR3 length: 13; CDR3 DNA: TGTGCCAGCCTCGACAGGGAAGGCGGAAAACTGTTTTTT; CDR3 protein: CASLDREGGKLFF
J gene: TRBJ2-3; clone size: few; V gene: TRBV27; D gene: .; CDR3 length: 17; CDR3 DNA: TGTGCCAGCAGTTATTCTCCGGGAGGGGGCCCCACAGATACGCAGTATTTT; CDR3 protein: CASSYSPGGGPTDTQYF
J gene: TRBJ2-1; clone size: many; V gene: TRBV12-3/TRBV12-4; D gene: .; CDR3 length: 14; CDR3 DNA: TGTGCCAGCAGTACGGCGGGCTCCTACAATGAGCAGTTCTTC; CDR3 protein: CASSTAGSYNEQFF
J gene: TRBJ2-1; clone size: many; V gene: TRBV29-1; D gene: TRBD2; CDR3 length: 17; CDR3 DNA: TGCAGCGTTGAAGCTCTAGCGGGAGGGACGACCTACAATGAGCAGTTCTTC; CDR3 protein: CSVEALAGGTTYNEQFF
J gene: TRBJ2-7; clone size: many; V gene: TRBV7-9; D gene: .; CDR3 length: 13; CDR3 DNA: TGTGCCAGCAGCTTCGCAGGAACCTACGAGCAGTACTTC; CDR3 protein: CASSFAGTYEQYF
J gene: TRBJ2-1; clone size: many; V gene: TRBV20-1; D gene: TRBD2; CDR3 length: 14; CDR3 DNA: TGCAGTCCATCCACTAGCGGCCCTCGCAATGAGCAGTTCTTC; CDR3 protein: CSPSTSGPRNEQFF
J gene: TRBJ1-1; clone size: few; V gene: TRBV7-2; D gene: .; CDR3 length: 13; CDR3 DNA: TGTGCCAGCAGCTTAGGAACCTGGACTGAAGCTTTCTTT; CDR3 protein: CASSLGTWTEAFF
J gene: TRBJ2-1; clone size: .; V gene: TRBV7-9; D gene: .; CDR3 length: 14; CDR3 DNA: TGTGCCAGCAGACTGAGGACAGTACATAATGAGCAGTTCTTC; CDR3 protein: CASRLRTVHNEQFF
J gene: TRBJ2-7; clone size: few; V gene: TRBV20-1; D gene: .; CDR3 length: 15; CDR3 DNA: TGCAGTGCTAGAGATGTCAGGGAAAAGATAAGCGAGCAGTACTTC; CDR3 protein: CSARDVREKISEQYF
J gene: TRBJ1-5; clone size: .; V gene: TRBV6-2/TRBV6-3; D gene: TRBD1; CDR3 length: 13; CDR3 DNA: TGTGCCAGCAGTGGGACAGGGAGTCAGCCCCAGCATTTT; CDR3 protein: CASSGTGSQPQHF
J gene: TRBJ1-6; clone size: few; V gene: TRBV20-1; D gene: TRBD1; CDR3 length: 14; CDR3 DNA: TGCAGTGCCCGCCTAGGACAGGTTAATTCACCCCTCCACTTT; CDR3 protein: CSARLGQVNSPLHF
J gene: TRBJ2-1; clone size: few; V gene: TRBV12-3/TRBV12-4; D gene: TRBD2; CDR3 length: 14; CDR3 DNA: TGTGCCAGCAGTGCCAGCGGGAGCCACAATGAGCAGTTCTTC; CDR3 protein: CASSASGSHNEQFF
J gene: TRBJ2-5; clone size: .; V gene: TRBV2; D gene: .; CDR3 length: 14; CDR3 DNA: TGTGCCAGCAGTGAGCAGGGGATTGGAGAGACCCAGTACTTC; CDR3 protein: CASSEQGIGETQYF
J gene: TRBJ2-7; clone size: few; V gene: TRBV20-1; D gene: .; CDR3 length: 18; CDR3 DNA: TGCAGTGCTAGAGAAGGTAGGCGAGGAGGGGTACGGACCTACGAGCAGTACTTC; CDR3 protein: CSAREGRRGGVRTYEQYF
J gene: TRBJ2-1; clone size: few; V gene: TRBV5-1; D gene: .; CDR3 length: 14; CDR3 DNA: TGCGCCAGCAGCTTGCGATTGCTCACCAATGAGCAGTTCTTC; CDR3 protein: CASSLRLLTNEQFF
J gene: TRBJ1-1; clone size: .; V gene: TRBV5-1; D gene: .; CDR3 length: 15; CDR3 DNA: TGCGCCAGCAGCTTTGGGGTTTTCGGGGTAACTGAAGCTTTCTTT; CDR3 protein: CASSFGVFGVTEAFF
J gene: TRBJ2-3; clone size: few; V gene: TRBV13; D gene: TRBD2; CDR3 length: 18; CDR3 DNA: TGTGCCAGCAGCTTAGTTCCTAGCGGGAGCGCTAGCACAGATACGCAGTATTTT; CDR3 protein: CASSLVPSGSASTDTQYF
J gene: TRBJ1-3; clone size: many; V gene: TRBV10-3; D gene: .; CDR3 length: 13; CDR3 DNA: TGTGCCATCAGTGGTCAGTCTGGAAACACCATATATTTT; CDR3 protein: CAISGQSGNTIYF
J gene: TRBJ2-3; clone size: few; V gene: TRBV6-5; D gene: .; CDR3 length: 15; CDR3 DNA: TGTGCCAGCAGTTACGGGGGTAAAAGCACAGATACGCAGTATTTT; CDR3 protein: CASSYGGKSTDTQYF
J gene: TRBJ2-7; clone size: .; V gene: TRBV12-3/TRBV12-4; D gene: .; CDR3 length: 15; CDR3 DNA: TGTGCCAGCAGTCCGCTGACTACCCCGAACGGCGAGCAGTACTTC; CDR3 protein: CASSPLTTPNGEQYF
J gene: TRBJ2-5; clone size: .; V gene: TRBV12-3/TRBV12-4; D gene: .; CDR3 length: 15; CDR3 DNA: TGTGCCAGCAGTCCCCGACTAGTCAGGGGAGAGACCCAGTACTTC; CDR3 protein: CASSPRLVRGETQYF
J gene: TRBJ2-1; clone size: many; V gene: TRBV27; D gene: .; CDR3 length: 16; CDR3 DNA: TGTGCCAGCAGTTCCCGCCCGGAAGGCTCCTACAATGAGCAGTTCTTC; CDR3 protein: CASSSRPEGSYNEQFF
J gene: TRBJ2-1; clone size: few; V gene: TRBV24-1; D gene: TRBD2; CDR3 length: 15; CDR3 DNA: TGTGCCACCAGTGATAGCGGGAGGGCCTACAATGAGCAGTTCTTC; CDR3 protein: CATSDSGRAYNEQFF
J gene: TRBJ2-3; clone size: .; V gene: TRBV5-1; D gene: .; CDR3 length: 16; CDR3 DNA: TGCGCCAGCAGCTTGGGTAGGGCCTCTAGCACAGATACGCAGTATTTT; CDR3 protein: CASSLGRASSTDTQYF
J gene: TRBJ2-2; clone size: .; V gene: TRBV28; D gene: .; CDR3 length: 15; CDR3 DNA: TGTGCCAGCAGTTTTGCTAGCTCGGGCACCGGGGAGCTGTTTTTT; CDR3 protein: CASSFASSGTGELFF
J gene: TRBJ2-1; clone size: many; V gene: TRBV6-5; D gene: TRBD2; CDR3 length: 15; CDR3 DNA: TGTGCCAGCCTCCCGGCTAGCGGGAGTAAAAATGAGCAGTTCTTC; CDR3 protein: CASLPASGSKNEQFF
J gene: TRBJ2-7; clone size: .; V gene: TRBV6-5; D gene: .; CDR3 length: 13; CDR3 DNA: TGTGCCAGCAGTTGGGGCGAGAGGAACGAGCAGTACTTC; CDR3 protein: CASSWGERNEQYF
J gene: TRBJ2-7; clone size: few; V gene: TRBV3-1; D gene: TRBD2; CDR3 length: 14; CDR3 DNA: TGTGCCAGCAGCCAAGGCGGGAGAAGCTACGAGCAGTACTTC; CDR3 protein: CASSQGGRSYEQYF
J gene: TRBJ2-5; clone size: .; V gene: TRBV4-1; D gene: .; CDR3 length: 16; CDR3 DNA: TGCGCCAGCAGCCAAGGTATGGGAGAGTTGCAAGAGACCCAGTACTTC; CDR3 protein: CASSQGMGELQETQYF
J gene: TRBJ2-2; clone size: .; V gene: TRBV25-1; D gene: .; CDR3 length: 15; CDR3 DNA: TGTGCCAGCAGTGAATCAGTTAAGAACACCGGGGAGCTGTTTTTT; CDR3 protein: CASSESVKNTGELFF
J gene: TRBJ1-4; clone size: .; V gene: TRBV12-3/TRBV12-4; D gene: .; CDR3 length: 14; CDR3 DNA: TGTGCCAGCAGACACAGAGCAACTAATGAAAAACTGTTTTTT; CDR3 protein: CASRHRATNEKLFF
J gene: TRBJ2-1; clone size: few; V gene: TRBV2; D gene: .; CDR3 length: 12; CDR3 DNA: TGTGCCAGCACCCCATACAACAATGAGCAGTTCTTC; CDR3 protein: CASTPYNNEQFF
J gene: TRBJ2-1; clone size: few; V gene: TRBV12-3/TRBV12-4; D gene: TRBD2; CDR3 length: 14; CDR3 DNA: TGTGCCAGCAGGGCAGGCGGGAGTAAGAATGAGCAGTTCTTC; CDR3 protein: CASRAGGSKNEQFF
J gene: TRBJ1-1; clone size: .; V gene: TRBV20-1; D gene: TRBD1; CDR3 length: 16; CDR3 DNA: TGCAGTGCTAGAGATGGAGGGACAGGCACGAACACTGAAGCTTTCTTT; CDR3 protein: CSARDGGTGTNTEAFF
J gene: TRBJ1-5; clone size: .; V gene: TRBV6-1; D gene: .; CDR3 length: 15; CDR3 DNA: TGTGCCAGCGCCCTCACATCGGGGTCCAATCAGCCCCAGCATTTT; CDR3 protein: CASALTSGSNQPQHF
J gene: TRBJ2-1; clone size: few; V gene: TRBV20-1; D gene: .; CDR3 length: 13; CDR3 DNA: TGCAGTGCGTTGGGGACGGCTTACAATGAGCAGTTCTTC; CDR3 protein: CSALGTAYNEQFF
J gene: TRBJ2-1; clone size: many; V gene: TRBV5-5; D gene: .; CDR3 length: 15; CDR3 DNA: TGTGCCAGCAGCGCCCTACTAGTGTTCAGCAATGAGCAGTTCTTC; CDR3 protein: CASSALLVFSNEQFF
J gene: TRBJ1-2; clone size: .; V gene: TRBV2; D gene: .; CDR3 length: 15; CDR3 DNA: TGTGCCAGCAGTGATCGACAGCTGTACGACTATGGCTACACCTTC; CDR3 protein: CASSDRQLYDYGYTF
J gene: TRBJ1-2; clone size: many; V gene: TRBV29-1; D gene: .; CDR3 length: 12; CDR3 DNA: TGCAGCGTTGAAGGTGGTAGGAGCGGCTACACCTTC; CDR3 protein: CSVEGGRSGYTF
J gene: TRBJ1-2; clone size: few; V gene: TRBV4-2; D gene: .; CDR3 length: 13; CDR3 DNA: TGTGCCAGCAGCCAAGAAACCAGGGTTGGCTACACCTTC; CDR3 protein: CASSQETRVGYTF
J gene: TRBJ2-7; clone size: .; V gene: TRBV20-1; D gene: .; CDR3 length: 11; CDR3 DNA: TGCAGTGCCATCTTAAGCTACGAGCAGTACTTC; CDR3 protein: CSAILSYEQYF
J gene: TRBJ2-1; clone size: few; V gene: TRBV5-7; D gene: TRBD2; CDR3 length: 12; CDR3 DNA: TGTGCCAGCAGCACCAGGCGGGAGACCCAGTTCTTC; CDR3 protein: CASSTRRETQFF
J gene: TRBJ2-3; clone size: .; V gene: TRBV12-3/TRBV12-4; D gene: TRBD1; CDR3 length: 16; CDR3 DNA: TGTGCCAGCAGTCTAAAGAAGGGGGCTGGCACAGATACGCAGTATTTT; CDR3 protein: CASSLKKGAGTDTQYF
J gene: TRBJ2-5; clone size: .; V gene: TRBV7-9; D gene: .; CDR3 length: 13; CDR3 DNA: TGTGCCAGCAGGGGCGGGTCACAAGAGACCCAGTACTTC; CDR3 protein: CASRGGSQETQYF
J gene: TRBJ2-3; clone size: few; V gene: TRBV7-2; D gene: TRBD2; CDR3 length: 15; CDR3 DNA: TGTGCCAGCAGCTTAGTTGCTAGCGGGAGGGGAAAGCGATATTTT; CDR3 protein: CASSLVASGRGKRYF
J gene: TRBJ1-1; clone size: many; V gene: TRBV7-9; D gene: .; CDR3 length: 12; CDR3 DNA: TGTGCCAGCCAGCCCGGGAACACTGAAGCTTTCTTT; CDR3 protein: CASQPGNTEAFF
J gene: TRBJ2-2; clone size: .; V gene: TRBV7-2; D gene: .; CDR3 length: 14; CDR3 DNA: TGTGCCAGCAGCTTTGGAAGCCACACCGGGGAGCTGTTTTTT; CDR3 protein: CASSFGSHTGELFF
J gene: TRBJ2-3; clone size: .; V gene: TRBV5-1; D gene: .; CDR3 length: 15; CDR3 DNA: TGCGCCAGCAGCTCGGACACGCGTAGCACAGATACGCAGTATTTT; CDR3 protein: CASSSDTRSTDTQYF